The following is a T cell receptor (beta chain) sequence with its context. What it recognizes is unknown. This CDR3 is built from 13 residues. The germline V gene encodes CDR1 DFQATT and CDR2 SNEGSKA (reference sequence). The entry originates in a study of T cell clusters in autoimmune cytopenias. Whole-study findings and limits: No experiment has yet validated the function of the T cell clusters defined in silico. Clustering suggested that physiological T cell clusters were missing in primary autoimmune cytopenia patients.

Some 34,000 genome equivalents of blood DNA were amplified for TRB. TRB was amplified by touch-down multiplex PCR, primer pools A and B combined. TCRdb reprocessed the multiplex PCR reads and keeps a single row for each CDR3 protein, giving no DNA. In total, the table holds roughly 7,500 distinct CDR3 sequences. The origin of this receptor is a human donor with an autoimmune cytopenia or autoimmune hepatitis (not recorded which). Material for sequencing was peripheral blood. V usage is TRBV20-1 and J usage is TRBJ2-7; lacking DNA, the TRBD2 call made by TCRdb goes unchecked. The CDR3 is CSAWTSGDYEQYF.